The clone carrying this TCR beta chain has a count of ten or more. This sample is part of a study of T cell repertoires in cytomegalovirus infection. TCRdb itself ran the reads through MiXCR, one entry per CDR3 protein. Of 310,000 or so distinct CDR3 sequences listed, roughly a tenth were seen once; the top ten hold around 2.5%. The CDR3 runs to 16 residues. The trim removed 1 base at V and 3 bases at J, leaving 6 bases unmatched. Germline CDR1 and CDR2: SGHTA and FQGNSA. The sample taken for sequencing was PBMCs. This receptor was identified in a human donor in good health (CMV status not recorded). Some clones in this sample may be carry-over from other donors' samples. This chain connects TRBV7-2 to TRBJ1-2, with TRBD1 identical over 9 bases. The CDR3 region has the DNA TGTGCCAGCAGCTTAGTCGTCCGGGACAGGGACTATGGCTACACCTTC. Translating it yields CASSLVVRDRDYGYTF.